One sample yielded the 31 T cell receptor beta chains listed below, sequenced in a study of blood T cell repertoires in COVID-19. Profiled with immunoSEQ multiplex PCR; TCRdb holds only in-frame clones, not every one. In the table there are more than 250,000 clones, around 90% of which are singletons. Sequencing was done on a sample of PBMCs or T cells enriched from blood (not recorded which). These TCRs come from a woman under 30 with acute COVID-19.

CDR3 sequence (DNA): TGTGCCAGCGGAGCGGGAGGGATTACAGGTGAGCAGTTCTTC. As protein: CASGAGGITGEQFF. The V gene is TRBV6-5, the J gene TRBJ2-1; TRBD2 agrees at 10 bases. V shed 8 bases and J 9 bases; nucleotides not matched to a gene: 10. Germline assignment: CDR1 MNHEY and CDR2 SVGAGI. The CDR3 spans 14 residues.

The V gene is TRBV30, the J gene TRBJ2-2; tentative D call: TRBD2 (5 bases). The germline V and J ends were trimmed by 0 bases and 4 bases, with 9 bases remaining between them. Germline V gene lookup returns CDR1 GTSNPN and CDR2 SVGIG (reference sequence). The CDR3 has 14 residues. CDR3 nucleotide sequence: TGTGCCTGGAGTGTACGGAGGATCACCGGGGAGCTGTTTTTT. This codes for CAWSVRRITGELFF.

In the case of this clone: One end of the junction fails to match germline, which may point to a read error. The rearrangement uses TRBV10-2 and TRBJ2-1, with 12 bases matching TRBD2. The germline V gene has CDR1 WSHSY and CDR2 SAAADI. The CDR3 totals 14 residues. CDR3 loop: CASSEGLAGHGPVF. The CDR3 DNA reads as TGCGCCAGCAGTGAAGGACTAGCGGGACACGGGCCGGTCTTC.

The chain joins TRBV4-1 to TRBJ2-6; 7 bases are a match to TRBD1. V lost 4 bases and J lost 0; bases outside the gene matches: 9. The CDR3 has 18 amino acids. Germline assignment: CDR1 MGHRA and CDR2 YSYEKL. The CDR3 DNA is TGCGCCAGCAGCCTAAGGACAGGACAAAGCTCTGGGGCCAACGTCCTGACTTTC. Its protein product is CASSLRTGQSSGANVLTF.

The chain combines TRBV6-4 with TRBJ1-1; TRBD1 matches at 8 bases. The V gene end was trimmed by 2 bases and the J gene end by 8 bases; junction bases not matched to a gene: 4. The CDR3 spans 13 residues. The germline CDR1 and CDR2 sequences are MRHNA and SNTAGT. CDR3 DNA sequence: TGTGCCAGCAGTGACGGAAACAGGGGGGAAGCTTTCTTT. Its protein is CASSDGNRGEAFF.

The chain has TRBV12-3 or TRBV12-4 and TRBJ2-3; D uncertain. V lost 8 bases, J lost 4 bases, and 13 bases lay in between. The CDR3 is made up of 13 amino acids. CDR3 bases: TGTGCCAGCCGCCCTAGACGGTCAGATACGCAGTATTTT. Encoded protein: CASRPRRSDTQYF.

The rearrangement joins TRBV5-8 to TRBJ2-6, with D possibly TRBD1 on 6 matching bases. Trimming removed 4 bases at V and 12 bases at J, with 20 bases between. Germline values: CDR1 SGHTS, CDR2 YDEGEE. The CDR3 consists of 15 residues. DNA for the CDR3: TGTGCCAGCAGCATAGGACAGCACTCATCTAGCGTCCTGACTTTC. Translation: CASSIGQHSSSVLTF.

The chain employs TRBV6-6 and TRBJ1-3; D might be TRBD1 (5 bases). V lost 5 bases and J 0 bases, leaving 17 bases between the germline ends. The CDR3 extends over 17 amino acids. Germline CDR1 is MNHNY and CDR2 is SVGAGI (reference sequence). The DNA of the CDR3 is TGTGCCAGCAGTCAACCTGGACATCCAAGCTCTGGAAACACCATATATTTT. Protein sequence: CASSQPGHPSSGNTIYF.

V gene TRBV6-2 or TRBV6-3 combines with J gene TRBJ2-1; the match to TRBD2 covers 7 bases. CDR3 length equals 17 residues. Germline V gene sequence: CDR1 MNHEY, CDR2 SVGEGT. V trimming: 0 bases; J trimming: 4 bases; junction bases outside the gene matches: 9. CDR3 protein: CASSYSSSAGEYNEQFF. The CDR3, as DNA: TGTGCCAGCAGTTACTCGAGTAGTGCGGGAGAATACAATGAGCAGTTCTTC.

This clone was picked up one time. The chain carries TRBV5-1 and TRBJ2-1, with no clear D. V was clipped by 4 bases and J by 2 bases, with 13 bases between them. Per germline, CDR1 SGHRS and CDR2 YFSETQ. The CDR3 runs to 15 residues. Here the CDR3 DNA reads TGCGCCAGCAGCGTCTCCGGAGCCGCCTACAATGAGCAGTTCTTC. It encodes CASSVSGAAYNEQFF.

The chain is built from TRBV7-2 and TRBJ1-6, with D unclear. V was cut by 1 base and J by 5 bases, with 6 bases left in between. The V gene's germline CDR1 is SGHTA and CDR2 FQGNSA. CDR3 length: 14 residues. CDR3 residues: CASSLVGDNSPLHF. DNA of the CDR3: TGTGCCAGCAGCTTAGTGGGAGATAATTCACCCCTCCACTTT.

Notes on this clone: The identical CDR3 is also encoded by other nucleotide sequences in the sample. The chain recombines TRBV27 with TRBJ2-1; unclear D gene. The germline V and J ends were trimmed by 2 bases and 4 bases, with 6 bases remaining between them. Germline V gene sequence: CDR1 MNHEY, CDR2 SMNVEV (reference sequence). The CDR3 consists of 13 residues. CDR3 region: CASSLRVYNEQFF. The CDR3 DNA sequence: TGTGCCAGCAGTTTACGGGTTTACAATGAGCAGTTCTTC.

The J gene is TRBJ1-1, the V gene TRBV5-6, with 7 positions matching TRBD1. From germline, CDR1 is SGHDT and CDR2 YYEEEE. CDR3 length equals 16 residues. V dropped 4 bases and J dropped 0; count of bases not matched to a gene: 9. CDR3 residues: CASSAGTASMNTEAFF. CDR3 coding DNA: TGTGCCAGCAGCGCCGGGACAGCTAGTATGAACACTGAAGCTTTCTTT.

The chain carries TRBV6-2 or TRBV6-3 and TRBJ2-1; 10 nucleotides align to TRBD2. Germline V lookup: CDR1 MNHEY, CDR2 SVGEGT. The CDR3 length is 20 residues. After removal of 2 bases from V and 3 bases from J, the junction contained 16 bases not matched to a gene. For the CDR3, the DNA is TGTGCCAGCAGTTACCCCGGTGGGCTAGCGGGAGCTCCCCTCTACAATGAGCAGTTCTTC. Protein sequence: CASSYPGGLAGAPLYNEQFF.

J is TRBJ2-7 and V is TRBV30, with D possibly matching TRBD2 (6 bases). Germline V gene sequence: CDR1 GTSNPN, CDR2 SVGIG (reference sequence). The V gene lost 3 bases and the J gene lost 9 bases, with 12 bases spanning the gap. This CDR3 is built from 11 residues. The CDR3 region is CAWSRFSGQYF. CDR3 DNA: TGTGCCTGGAGCCGCTTTAGCGGGCAGTACTTC.

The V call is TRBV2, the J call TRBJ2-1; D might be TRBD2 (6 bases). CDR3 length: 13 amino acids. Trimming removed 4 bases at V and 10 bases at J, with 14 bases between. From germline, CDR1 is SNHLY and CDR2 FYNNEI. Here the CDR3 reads CASSGDWGGEQFF. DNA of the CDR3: TGTGCCAGCAGTGGGGACTGGGGTGGAGAGCAGTTCTTC.

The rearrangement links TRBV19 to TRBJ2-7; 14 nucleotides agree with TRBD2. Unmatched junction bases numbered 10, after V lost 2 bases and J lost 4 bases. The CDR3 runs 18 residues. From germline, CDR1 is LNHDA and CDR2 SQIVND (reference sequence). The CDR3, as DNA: TGTGCCAGTAGTATAAGAATCGCTGGACTAGCGGGAGGTTACGAGCAGTACTTC. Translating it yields CASSIRIAGLAGGYEQYF.

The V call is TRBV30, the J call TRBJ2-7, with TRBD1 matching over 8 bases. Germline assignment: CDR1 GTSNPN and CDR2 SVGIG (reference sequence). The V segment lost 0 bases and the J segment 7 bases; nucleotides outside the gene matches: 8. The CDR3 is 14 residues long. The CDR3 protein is CAWSVLDRGSEQYF. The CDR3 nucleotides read TGTGCCTGGAGTGTACTCGACAGGGGTTCGGAGCAGTACTTC.

The CDR3 here is CASSSNLLGYTEAFF. The DNA for the CDR3 is TGTGCCAGCAGCTCAAACCTACTAGGGTACACTGAAGCTTTCTTT. The chain recombines TRBV11-2 with TRBJ1-1; no reliable D call. V shed 4 bases and J shed 3 bases, with 15 bases lying between them. Germline V lookup: CDR1 SGHAT, CDR2 FQNNGV. The CDR3 extends over 15 amino acids.

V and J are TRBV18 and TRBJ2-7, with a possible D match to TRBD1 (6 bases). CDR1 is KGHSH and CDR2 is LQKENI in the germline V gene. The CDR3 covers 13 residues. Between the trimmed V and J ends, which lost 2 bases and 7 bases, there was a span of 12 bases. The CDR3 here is CASSPLGAEEQYF. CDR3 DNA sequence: TGTGCCAGCTCACCATTGGGGGCGGAGGAGCAGTACTTC.

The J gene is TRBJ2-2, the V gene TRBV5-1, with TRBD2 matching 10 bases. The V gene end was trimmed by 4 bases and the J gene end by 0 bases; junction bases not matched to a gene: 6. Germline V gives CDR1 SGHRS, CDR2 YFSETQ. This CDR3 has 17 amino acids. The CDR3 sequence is CASSPPGLAANTGELFF. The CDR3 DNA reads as TGCGCCAGCAGCCCCCCCGGACTAGCGGCGAACACCGGGGAGCTGTTTTTT.

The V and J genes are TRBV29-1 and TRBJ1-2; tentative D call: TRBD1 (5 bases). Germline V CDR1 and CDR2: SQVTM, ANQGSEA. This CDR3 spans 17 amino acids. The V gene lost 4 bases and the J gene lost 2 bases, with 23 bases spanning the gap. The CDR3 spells CSVGAVRANLKNYGYTF. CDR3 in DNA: TGCAGCGTTGGGGCTGTCAGGGCGAACCTAAAAAACTATGGCTACACCTTC. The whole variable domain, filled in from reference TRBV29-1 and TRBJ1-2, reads SAVISQKPSRDICQRGTSLTIQCQVDSQVTMMFWYRQQPGQSLTLIATANQGSEATYESGFVIDKFPISRPNLTFSTLTVSNMSPEDSSIYLCSVGAVRANLKNYGYTFGSGTRLTVV.

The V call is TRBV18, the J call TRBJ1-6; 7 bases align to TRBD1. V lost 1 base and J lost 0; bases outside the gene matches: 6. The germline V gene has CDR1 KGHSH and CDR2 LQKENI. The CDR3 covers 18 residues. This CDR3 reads CASSPLARGISYNSPLHF. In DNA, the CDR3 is TGTGCCAGCTCACCACTCGCCAGGGGGATCTCCTATAATTCACCCCTCCACTTT.

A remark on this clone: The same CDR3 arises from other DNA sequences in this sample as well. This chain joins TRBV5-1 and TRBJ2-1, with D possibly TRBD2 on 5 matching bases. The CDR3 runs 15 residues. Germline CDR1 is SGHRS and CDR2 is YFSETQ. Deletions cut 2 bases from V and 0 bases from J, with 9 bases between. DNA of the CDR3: TGCGCCAGCAGCTTATCGGGGAGCTCCTACAATGAGCAGTTCTTC. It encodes CASSLSGSSYNEQFF.

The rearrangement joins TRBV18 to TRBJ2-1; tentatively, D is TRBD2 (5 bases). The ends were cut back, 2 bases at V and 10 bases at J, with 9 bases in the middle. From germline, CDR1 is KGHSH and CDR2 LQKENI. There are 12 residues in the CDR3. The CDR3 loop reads CASSPKWEEQFF. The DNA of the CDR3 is TGTGCCAGCTCACCAAAATGGGAGGAGCAGTTCTTC. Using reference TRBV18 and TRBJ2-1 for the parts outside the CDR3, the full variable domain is NAGVMQNPRHLVRRRGQEARLRCSPMKGHSHVYWYRQLPEEGLKFMVYLQKENIIDESGMPKERFSAEFPKEGPSILRIQQVVRGDSAAYFCASSPKWEEQFFGPGTRLTVL.

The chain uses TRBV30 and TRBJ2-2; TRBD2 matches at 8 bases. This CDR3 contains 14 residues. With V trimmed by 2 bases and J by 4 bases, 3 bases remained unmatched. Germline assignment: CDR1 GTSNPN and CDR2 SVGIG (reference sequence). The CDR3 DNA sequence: TGTGCCTGGAGTCCGGGAGGGGGCACCGGGGAGCTGTTTTTT. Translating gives CAWSPGGGTGELFF.

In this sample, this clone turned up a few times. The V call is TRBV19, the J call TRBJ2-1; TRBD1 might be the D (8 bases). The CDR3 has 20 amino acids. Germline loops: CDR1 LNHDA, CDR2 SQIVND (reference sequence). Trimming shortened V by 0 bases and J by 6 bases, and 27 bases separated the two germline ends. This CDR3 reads CASSIDSIWGGQGGPNEQFF. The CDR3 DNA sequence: TGTGCCAGTAGTATAGATAGTATTTGGGGCGGACAGGGAGGGCCCAATGAGCAGTTCTTC.

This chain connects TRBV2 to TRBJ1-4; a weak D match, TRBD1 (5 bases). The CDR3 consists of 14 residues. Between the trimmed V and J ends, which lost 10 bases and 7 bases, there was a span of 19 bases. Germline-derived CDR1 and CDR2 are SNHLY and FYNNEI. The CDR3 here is CATGTLGRREKLFF. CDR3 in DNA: TGTGCCACGGGGACGTTGGGGAGGCGTGAAAAACTGTTTTTT.

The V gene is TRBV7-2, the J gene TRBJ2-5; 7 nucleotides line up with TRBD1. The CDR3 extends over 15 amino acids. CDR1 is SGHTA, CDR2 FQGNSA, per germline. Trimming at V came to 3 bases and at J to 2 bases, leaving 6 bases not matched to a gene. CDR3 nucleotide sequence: TGTGCCAGCAGCTTGAACAGGGGTCGGCAAGAGACCCAGTACTTC. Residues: CASSLNRGRQETQYF.

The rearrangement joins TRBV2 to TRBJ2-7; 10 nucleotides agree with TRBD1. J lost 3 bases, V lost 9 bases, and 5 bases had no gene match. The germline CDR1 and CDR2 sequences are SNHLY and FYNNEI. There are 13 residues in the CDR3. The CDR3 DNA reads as TGTGCCAGGGGGACAGGGGCTTTCTACGAGCAGTACTTC. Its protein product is CARGTGAFYEQYF.

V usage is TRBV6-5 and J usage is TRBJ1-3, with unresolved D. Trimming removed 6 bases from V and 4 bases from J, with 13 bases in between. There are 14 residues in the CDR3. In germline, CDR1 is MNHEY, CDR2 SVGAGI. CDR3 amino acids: CASRRSVSGNTIYF. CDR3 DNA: TGTGCCAGCAGGCGTTCGGTCTCAGGAAACACCATATATTTT.